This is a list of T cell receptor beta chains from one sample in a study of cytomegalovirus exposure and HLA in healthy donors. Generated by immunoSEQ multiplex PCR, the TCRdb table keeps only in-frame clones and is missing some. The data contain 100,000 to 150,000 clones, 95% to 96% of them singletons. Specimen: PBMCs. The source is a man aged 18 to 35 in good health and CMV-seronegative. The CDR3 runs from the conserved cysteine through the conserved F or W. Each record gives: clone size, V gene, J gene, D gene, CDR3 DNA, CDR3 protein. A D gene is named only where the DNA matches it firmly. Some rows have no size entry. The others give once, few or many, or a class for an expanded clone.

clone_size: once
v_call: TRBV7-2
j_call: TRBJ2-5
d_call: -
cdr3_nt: TGTGCCAGCAGCTTAGGCGGGTTCCAAGAGACCCAGTACTTC
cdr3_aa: CASSLGGFQETQYF

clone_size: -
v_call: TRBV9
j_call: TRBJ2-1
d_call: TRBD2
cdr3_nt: TGTGCCAGCAGCATGGCTAGCGGGAGTCTAGATGAGCAGTTCTTC
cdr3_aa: CASSMASGSLDEQFF

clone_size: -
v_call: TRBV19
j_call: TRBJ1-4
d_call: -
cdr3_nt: TGTGCCAGTAGTAGCCGGACAGTTGATAATGAAAAACTGTTTTTT
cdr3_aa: CASSSRTVDNEKLFF

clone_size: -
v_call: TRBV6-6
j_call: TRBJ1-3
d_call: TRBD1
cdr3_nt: TGTGCCAGCAGTTACAGCGGGACAGGCGGTGGAAACACCATATATTTT
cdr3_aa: CASSYSGTGGGNTIYF

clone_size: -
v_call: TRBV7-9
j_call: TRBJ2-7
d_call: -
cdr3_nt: TGTGCCAGCTCCCACCCCGGGACCTACGAGCAGTACTTC
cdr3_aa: CASSHPGTYEQYF

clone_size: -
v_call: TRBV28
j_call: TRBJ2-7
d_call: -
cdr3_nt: TGTGCCAGCAGTTTAGACAGCTCCTACGAGCAGTACTTC
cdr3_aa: CASSLDSSYEQYF

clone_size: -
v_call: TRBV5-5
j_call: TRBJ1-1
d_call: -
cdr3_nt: TGTGCCAGCAGCTTGGAGAACGGGAGGGGAGCTTTCTTT
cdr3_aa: CASSLENGRGAFF

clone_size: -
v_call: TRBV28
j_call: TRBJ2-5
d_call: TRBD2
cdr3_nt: TGTGCCAGCAGTTTGATAGCGGGAGAGGTTACTGGTCAAGAGACCCAGTACTTC
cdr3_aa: CASSLIAGEVTGQETQYF

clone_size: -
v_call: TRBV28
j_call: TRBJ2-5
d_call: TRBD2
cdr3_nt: TGTGCCAGCAGTCAAGGACTAGCGGGAGCTAGAGAGACCCAGTACTTC
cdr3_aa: CASSQGLAGARETQYF

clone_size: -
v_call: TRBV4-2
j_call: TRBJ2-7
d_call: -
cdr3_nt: TGTGCCAGCAGCCAAGAAAGGGGGGGGCTCTACGAGCAGTACTTC
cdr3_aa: CASSQERGGLYEQYF

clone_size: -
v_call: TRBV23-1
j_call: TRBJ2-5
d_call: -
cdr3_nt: TGCGCCAGCAGTCCCCCGGATAGCGCCTGCCACTTC
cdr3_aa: CASSPPDSACHF

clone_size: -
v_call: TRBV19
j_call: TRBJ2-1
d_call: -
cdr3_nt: TGTGCCAGTAGCGGGGGATTAATTCTCAATGAGCAGTTCTTC
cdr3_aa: CASSGGLILNEQFF

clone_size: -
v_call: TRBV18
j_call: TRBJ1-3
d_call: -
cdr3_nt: TGTGCCAGCTCACCACCGAACAGTGCTGGAAACACCATATATTTT
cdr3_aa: CASSPPNSAGNTIYF

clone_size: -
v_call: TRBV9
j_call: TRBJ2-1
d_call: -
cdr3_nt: TGTGCCAGCAGCGTTCGGTCTAGCCACCACAATGAGCAGTTCTTC
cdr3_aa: CASSVRSSHHNEQFF

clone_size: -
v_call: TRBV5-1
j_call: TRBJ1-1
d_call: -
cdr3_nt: TGCGCCAGCAGCCACGTTGGGTACGGGGCTGAAGCTTTCTTT
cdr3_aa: CASSHVGYGAEAFF

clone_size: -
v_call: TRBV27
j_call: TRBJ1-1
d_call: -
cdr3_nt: TGTGCCAGCAGTTTACGCGGCAGCACTGAAGCTTTCTTT
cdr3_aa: CASSLRGSTEAFF

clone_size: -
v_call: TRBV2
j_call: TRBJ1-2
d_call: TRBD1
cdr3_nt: TGTGCCAGCAGTTACAGGGGAGCTAACTATGGCTACACCTTC
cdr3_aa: CASSYRGANYGYTF

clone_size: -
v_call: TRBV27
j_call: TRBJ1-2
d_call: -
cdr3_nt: TGTGCCAGCAGCCTGGCACCCATCTATGGCTACACCTTC
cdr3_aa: CASSLAPIYGYTF

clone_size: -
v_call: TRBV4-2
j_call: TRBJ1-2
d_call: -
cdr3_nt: TGTGCCAGCAGCCAAGATTGGCAGGGGATGTCCCCTTATGGCTACACCTTC
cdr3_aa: CASSQDWQGMSPYGYTF

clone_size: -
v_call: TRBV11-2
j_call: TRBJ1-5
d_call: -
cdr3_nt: TGTGCCAGCAGCTTAACGGGGGGCGTCAATCAGCCCCAGCATTTT
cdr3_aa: CASSLTGGVNQPQHF

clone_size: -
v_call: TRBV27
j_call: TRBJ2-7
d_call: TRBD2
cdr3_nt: TGTGCCAGCAGTTTTCGGACTAGCGGTCTATCCTACGAGCAGTACTTC
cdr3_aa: CASSFRTSGLSYEQYF

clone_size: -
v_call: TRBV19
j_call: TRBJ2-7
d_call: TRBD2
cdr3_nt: TGTGCCAGTAGTATAAACCGGGAGGGCTACGAGCAGTACTTC
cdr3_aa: CASSINREGYEQYF

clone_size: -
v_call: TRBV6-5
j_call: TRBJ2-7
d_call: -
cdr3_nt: TGTGCCAGCAGTGAGCGGACCTCCTACGAGCAGTACTTC
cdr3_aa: CASSERTSYEQYF

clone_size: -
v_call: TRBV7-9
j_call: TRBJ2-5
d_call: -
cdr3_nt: TGTGCCAGCAGCGACGTCAGGGGCCAGCAAGAGACCCAGTACTTC
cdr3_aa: CASSDVRGQQETQYF